This TCR beta chain was retrieved from a study of OX40 agonist ivuxolimab in advanced cancers. Study-level information: Ivuxolimab is an agonistic anti-OX40 (CD134) antibody, and patients were treated with it. General study findings and limits: Within 6 weeks, CD4+ and CD8+ blood T cells expanded clonally at 0.1 to 3.0 mg/kg.

A note on this clone: The antigen is unknown. The sample carries other DNA sequences with the same CDR3.

The table came from immunoSEQ multiplex PCR; TCRdb's copy has only in-frame clones and leaves some out. The data hold around 72,000 clones, with 80% to 85% observed a single time. Germline V gene lookup returns CDR1 KGHSH and CDR2 LQKENI. Trimming cost V 6 bases and J 1 base, with 6 bases left between them. The CDR3 has 12 amino acids. The rearrangement uses TRBV18 and TRBJ1-1; D gene unclear. The TCR was taken from an adult with an advanced solid tumor such as melanoma, head and neck, liver or kidney cancer. The sample in question was CD4+ or CD8+ T cells sorted from blood, obtained in a trial of the OX40 agonist ivuxolimab. The CDR3 spells CASSFSNTEAFF. The CDR3 nucleotides are TGTGCCAGCTCCTTCTCGAACACTGAAGCTTTCTTT.